The 12 T cell receptor beta chains below all came from one sample that was sequenced in a study of blood T cell repertoires in COVID-19. Data came from immunoSEQ multiplex PCR; TCRdb stores just in-frame clones and leaves some out. The sample holds 20,000 to 30,000 clones, around 94% seen once. The sequenced sample was peripheral blood. The receptor set was obtained from a human donor in a cohort sampled during active COVID-19.

In its sample, this clone was seen once. The V gene is TRBV6-5, the J gene TRBJ2-7, with 7 bases aligning to TRBD1. This CDR3 is 15 amino acids long. V gave up 6 bases and J gave up 0 bases; unmatched junction bases: 8. Germline values: CDR1 MNHEY, CDR2 SVGAGI. The CDR3 bases are TGTGCCAGCAGCATAGACAGGGCGACCTCCTACGAGCAGTACTTC. It encodes CASSIDRATSYEQYF.

This chain connects TRBV6-6 to TRBJ1-4, with D maybe TRBD1 (5 bases). Germline assignment: CDR1 MNHNY and CDR2 SVGAGI (reference sequence). V was cut by 9 bases and J by 3 bases, with 11 bases left in between. The CDR3 spans 13 residues. The CDR3 protein is CASGAEPNEKLFF. The CDR3 DNA sequence: TGTGCCAGTGGGGCGGAACCTAATGAAAAACTGTTTTTT.

This chain links TRBV28 with TRBJ2-2, with 12 bases that match TRBD2. This CDR3 has 16 residues. Trimming removed 7 bases from V and 6 bases from J; junction bases left unmatched: 9. Looked up from germline, CDR1 is MDHEN and CDR2 is SYDVKM. CDR3 amino acids: CASTLGASGRAGELFF. The CDR3 region has the DNA TGTGCCAGCACTTTGGGGGCTAGCGGGAGGGCCGGGGAGCTGTTTTTT.

The genes are TRBV9 and TRBJ2-2, with 7 bases matching TRBD2. V gave up 3 bases and J gave up 0 bases; unmatched junction bases: 8. There are 17 residues in the CDR3. From germline, CDR1 is SGDLS and CDR2 YYNGEE. In DNA, the CDR3 is TGTGCCAGCAGCGCGGGGAGGGGCGCCCCGAACACCGGGGAGCTGTTTTTT. Translating gives CASSAGRGAPNTGELFF.

This chain uses TRBV27 with TRBJ2-1; 11 nucleotides align to TRBD1. The CDR3 extends over 16 amino acids. V lost 2 bases, J lost 4 bases, and 4 bases stayed unmatched. The germline CDR1 and CDR2 sequences are MNHEY and SMNVEV (reference sequence). The CDR3 region has the DNA TGTGCCAGCAGTTTACAGGGACAGGGGGGATACAATGAGCAGTTCTTC. Translation: CASSLQGQGGYNEQFF.

The chain employs TRBV18 and TRBJ1-5, with D possibly matching TRBD1 (6 bases). This CDR3 is 17 amino acids long. V was clipped by 1 base and J by 0 bases, with 13 bases between them. Germline V lookup: CDR1 KGHSH, CDR2 LQKENI. The CDR3 bases are TGTGCCAGCTCACCACGGGGACAATTTGTTAGCAATCAGCCCCAGCATTTT. This codes for CASSPRGQFVSNQPQHF. Looking up the rest from reference TRBV18 and TRBJ1-5 gives the full variable domain: NAGVMQNPRHLVRRRGQEARLRCSPMKGHSHVYWYRQLPEEGLKFMVYLQKENIIDESGMPKERFSAEFPKEGPSILRIQQVVRGDSAAYFCASSPRGQFVSNQPQHFGDGTRLSIL.

The V call is TRBV7-9, the J call TRBJ1-1; D not certain. V lost 1 base and J lost 4, with 7 bases in between. Germline-derived CDR1 and CDR2 are SEHNR and FQNEAQ (reference sequence). The CDR3 has 13 amino acids. CDR3 nucleotide sequence: TGTGCCAGCAGCTTAGGCGCGGGCACTGAAGCTTTCTTT. It yields the protein CASSLGAGTEAFF.

The V call is TRBV20-1, the J call TRBJ1-5; no clear D gene. The CDR3 has 13 amino acids. V dropped 3 bases and J dropped 3 bases, with 9 bases sitting between them. The germline gives CDR1 DFQATT, CDR2 SNEGSKA (reference sequence). Written as DNA, the CDR3 is TGCAGTGCTAGTAGCGGGGTCAATCAGCCCCAGCATTTT. Amino acids: CSASSGVNQPQHF.

The chain employs TRBV5-4 and TRBJ1-6; D unclear. Trimming took off 3 bases at V and 0 bases at J, with 10 bases between the two ends. The CDR3 has 16 amino acids. CDR1 is SGHNT and CDR2 is YYREEE in the germline V gene (reference sequence). The chain's CDR3 is CASSSQQSSYNSPLHF. In DNA form, the CDR3 reads TGTGCCAGCAGCTCACAACAGAGCTCCTATAATTCACCCCTCCACTTT.

This clone has a single count. This chain connects TRBV30 to TRBJ2-1; D is unclear. Germline CDR1 GTSNPN, CDR2 SVGIG (reference sequence). Trimming stripped 6 bases from V and 8 bases from J, with 17 bases between. This CDR3 region has 13 residues. In nucleotides, the CDR3 is TGTGCCTGCAACGCCAGGTCCAGCCATGAGCAGTTCTTC. Its translation: CACNARSSHEQFF.

The chain combines TRBV3-1 (or the pseudogene TRBV3-2) with TRBJ2-3; 7 bases are shared with TRBD1. CDR3 length: 15 amino acids. After removal of 4 bases from V and 3 bases from J, the junction contained 7 bases not matched to a gene. Germline CDR1 and CDR2: LGHDT and YNNKEL (reference sequence). The CDR3 is CASSPRGRRTDTQYF. CDR3 DNA sequence: TGTGCCAGCAGCCCTAGGGGGCGACGGACAGATACGCAGTATTTT.

J is TRBJ1-5 and V is TRBV30, with 7 bases fitting TRBD1. Germline V gene lookup returns CDR1 GTSNPN and CDR2 SVGIG (reference sequence). V was clipped by 5 bases and J by 4 bases; unmatched bases: 11. CDR3 length equals 15 residues. CDR3 DNA: TGTGCCTGGGTTCCCCGGGACAGCCCTAATCAGCCCCAGCATTTT. Translated, it gives CAWVPRDSPNQPQHF.